The entry below describes one T cell receptor beta chain. No cognate antigen has been identified for it. It has no much larger one-base neighbor in the sample; base qualities were not kept. This record comes from a study of blood T cell repertoires in COVID-19 (dated by TCRdb to 2018 to 2020). With regard to the full study: The collaborator samples originated in the United States, Italy and Spain and spanned the acute and convalescent phases of COVID-19. The repertoires were made available in a free public database intended to serve as a resource for research on the immune response to SARS-CoV-2. Where available, HLA class I and class II types were obtained from metadata supplied by the sample provider rather than from assay-based typing. Nearly every sample came with metadata listing a de-identified subject ID, COVID-19 status, age in years and sex. The dataset comprised deeply sampled blood TCRbeta repertoires from subjects exposed to, actively infected with, or recovered from COVID-19. The samples were drawn from two sources: the first 160 participants of the ongoing ImmuneRACE study, and 1,200 or so subjects contributed by 6 global collaborators. The material from the prospective study consisted of cDNA or gDNA derived from T cells, B-cell-depleted T cells, or PBMCs.

Results and caveats for the whole study, not just this receptor: The quantity of clinical and demographic metadata differed by source and by participant and was supplied without curation.

The immunoSEQ Assay, a bias-controlled multiplex PCR, was used to amplify TCRbeta CDR3 regions from genomic DNA. In the authors' own workflow: The number of nucleated cells in each sample was estimated by amplification of reference gene primers within the assay. Sequence reads were collapsed and filtered to measure the absolute abundance of every unique TCRbeta CDR3 rearrangement. Productive Simpson clonality was computed per sample as the square root of Simpson's diversity index over productive rearrangements. TCRdb provides this immuneACCESS table in a form limited to in-frame rearrangements. Some clones are lacking; in checked studies, under half of them reflect an unresolved V gene, and why the rest are absent is not known. Clonal size and the V and J genes are those of that table, whereas D and trimming came from the DNA. Present in this sample are fewer than 450,000 clones, about 90% of which were seen just once. The leading ten clones occupy 3% to 4% of the sample.

Another Seattle source contributed samples from volunteer blood donors who had recovered from COVID-19. Each collaborating institution followed its own protocols to collect whole blood in K2EDTA tubes. For TCRbeta analysis, collaborator samples were shipped as frozen whole blood, as isolated PBMCs, or as DNA extracted from either sample type. The germline V gene encodes CDR1 MNHEY and CDR2 SVGAGI. The germline ends are 8 bases apart after V is trimmed by 8 bases and J by 1 base. The CDR3 holds 12 amino acids from the cysteine to the phenylalanine. Of the read, only the CDR3 DNA is kept; its 36 bases are in frame from base 1.

The sequenced sample was peripheral blood. The V gene is TRBV6-5 and the J gene is TRBJ2-5; TRBD2 is possibly the D segment (6 matching bases). This receptor was obtained from a woman between 18 and 30 years old who had recovered from COVID-19. The DNA sequence is TGTGCCAGCCGACTAGGCCAAGAGACCCAGTACTTC. Translation gives CASRLGQETQYF.